This is a list of T cell receptor beta chains from one sample in a study of blood T cell repertoires in COVID-19. The table came from immunoSEQ multiplex PCR; TCRdb's copy has only in-frame clones and leaves some out. The table records roughly 300,000 clones, roughly four fifths of them present only once. Sequencing was performed on peripheral blood. The receptor source for this set is a woman aged 45 to 65 who had recovered from COVID-19. CDR3s include the opening cysteine and the closing phenylalanine or tryptophan. A D gene is named only where the DNA matches it firmly. The size field is filled for only some rows; it gives once, few, many or a size class.

V gene: TRBV30
D gene: NA
clone size: NA
J gene: TRBJ1-2
CDR3 protein: CAWRRTGNLGYTF
CDR3 DNA: TGTGCCTGGAGACGAACGGGGAACCTCGGCTACACCTTC

V gene: TRBV12-5
D gene: TRBD1
clone size: NA
J gene: TRBJ2-1
CDR3 protein: CASGFSRQGTKFF
CDR3 DNA: TGTGCTAGTGGTTTCAGTCGACAGGGCACTAAGTTCTTC

V gene: TRBV6-1
D gene: TRBD1
clone size: NA
J gene: TRBJ1-3
CDR3 protein: CASSERDRGYGNTIYF
CDR3 DNA: TGTGCCAGCAGTGAAAGAGACAGGGGGTATGGAAACACCATATATTTT

V gene: TRBV24-1
D gene: NA
clone size: NA
J gene: TRBJ1-1
CDR3 protein: CATSDLHVIDRMNTEAFF
CDR3 DNA: TGTGCCACCAGTGATTTGCATGTTATAGACAGGATGAACACTGAAGCTTTCTTT

V gene: TRBV11-3
D gene: NA
clone size: NA
J gene: TRBJ2-3
CDR3 protein: CASSQGSVGTDTQYF
CDR3 DNA: TGTGCCAGCAGCCAGGGAAGTGTTGGCACAGATACGCAGTATTTT

V gene: TRBV5-1
D gene: TRBD1
clone size: NA
J gene: TRBJ2-1
CDR3 protein: CASSPGTGGYNEQFF
CDR3 DNA: TGCGCCAGCAGCCCGGGGACAGGGGGCTACAATGAGCAGTTCTTC

V gene: TRBV19
D gene: TRBD2
clone size: NA
J gene: TRBJ2-7
CDR3 protein: CASSPGGPRIYEQYF
CDR3 DNA: TGTGCCAGTAGTCCGGGAGGTCCTCGAATTTACGAGCAGTACTTC

V gene: TRBV18
D gene: TRBD1
clone size: NA
J gene: TRBJ2-7
CDR3 protein: CASSPTHGTVPTTEQYF
CDR3 DNA: TGTGCCAGCTCACCAACGCATGGGACAGTCCCTACTACCGAGCAGTACTTC

V gene: TRBV4-3
D gene: NA
clone size: NA
J gene: TRBJ1-1
CDR3 protein: CASSQSGRTEAFF
CDR3 DNA: TGCGCCAGCAGCCAATCAGGCCGGACTGAAGCTTTCTTT

V gene: TRBV4-3
D gene: TRBD2
clone size: NA
J gene: TRBJ2-7
CDR3 protein: CASSQDVVASGGPKYEQYF
CDR3 DNA: TGCGCCAGCAGCCAAGATGTAGTGGCTAGCGGGGGCCCTAAGTACGAGCAGTACTTC

V gene: TRBV18
D gene: NA
clone size: NA
J gene: TRBJ1-5
CDR3 protein: CASSPVGARSGNQPQHF
CDR3 DNA: TGTGCCAGCTCACCGGTGGGGGCGAGGTCGGGGAATCAGCCCCAGCATTTT

V gene: TRBV13
D gene: NA
clone size: NA
J gene: TRBJ2-7
CDR3 protein: CASSFYAEQYF
CDR3 DNA: TGTGCCAGCAGCTTCTATGCCGAGCAGTACTTC

V gene: TRBV5-4
D gene: NA
clone size: NA
J gene: TRBJ2-7
CDR3 protein: CASSLRGSYEQYF
CDR3 DNA: TGTGCCAGCAGCTTGAGGGGTTCCTACGAGCAGTACTTC

V gene: TRBV18
D gene: NA
clone size: NA
J gene: TRBJ1-1
CDR3 protein: CASSPTRIRGGMATEAFF
CDR3 DNA: TGTGCCAGCTCACCAACCCGGATTAGGGGCGGCATGGCCACTGAAGCTTTCTTT

V gene: TRBV27
D gene: NA
clone size: NA
J gene: TRBJ1-1
CDR3 protein: CASSLWASLNTEAFF
CDR3 DNA: TGTGCCAGCAGTTTGTGGGCCAGTTTGAACACTGAAGCTTTCTTT

V gene: TRBV4-3
D gene: TRBD2
clone size: NA
J gene: TRBJ2-7
CDR3 protein: CASSQVVLAGVAYEQYF
CDR3 DNA: TGCGCCAGCAGCCAAGTAGTCCTAGCGGGAGTGGCCTACGAGCAGTACTTC

V gene: TRBV4-3
D gene: TRBD2
clone size: NA
J gene: TRBJ2-3
CDR3 protein: CASSQLAGTDTQYF
CDR3 DNA: TGCGCCAGCAGCCAACTAGCGGGCACAGATACGCAGTATTTT

V gene: TRBV7-2
D gene: TRBD2
clone size: NA
J gene: TRBJ2-5
CDR3 protein: CASRPGGGQETQYF
CDR3 DNA: TGTGCCAGCAGACCAGGCGGGGGGCAGGAGACCCAGTACTTC

V gene: TRBV28
D gene: TRBD2
clone size: NA
J gene: TRBJ2-5
CDR3 protein: CASSGLAGEETQYF
CDR3 DNA: TGTGCCAGCAGTGGACTAGCGGGAGAAGAGACCCAGTACTTC

V gene: TRBV4-3
D gene: NA
clone size: NA
J gene: TRBJ1-1
CDR3 protein: CASSQGVKNTEAFF
CDR3 DNA: TGCGCCAGCAGCCAAGGTGTAAAGAACACTGAAGCTTTCTTT

V gene: TRBV11-2
D gene: TRBD1
clone size: NA
J gene: TRBJ1-2
CDR3 protein: CASSSQGVDGYTF
CDR3 DNA: TGTGCCAGCAGCTCACAGGGGGTAGATGGCTACACCTTC

V gene: TRBV5-5
D gene: NA
clone size: once
J gene: TRBJ1-2
CDR3 protein: CASSLARAVNGYTF
CDR3 DNA: TGTGCCAGCAGCTTGGCCAGGGCAGTAAATGGCTACACCTTC

V gene: TRBV6-5
D gene: TRBD1
clone size: NA
J gene: TRBJ2-1
CDR3 protein: CASSYGDRRNNEQFF
CDR3 DNA: TGTGCCAGCAGTTACGGGGACAGAAGGAACAATGAGCAGTTCTTC

V gene: TRBV7-8
D gene: TRBD1
clone size: few
J gene: TRBJ1-1
CDR3 protein: CASSLGQGNTEAFF
CDR3 DNA: TGTGCCAGCAGCCTCGGACAGGGTAACACTGAAGCTTTCTTT

V gene: TRBV7-6
D gene: TRBD1
clone size: few
J gene: TRBJ2-2
CDR3 protein: CASSRWQGATGELFF
CDR3 DNA: TGTGCCAGCAGCCGTTGGCAGGGGGCCACCGGGGAGCTGTTTTTT

V gene: TRBV6-5
D gene: TRBD1
clone size: NA
J gene: TRBJ1-2
CDR3 protein: CASKTGGADYGYTF
CDR3 DNA: TGTGCCAGTAAGACAGGGGGCGCGGACTATGGCTACACCTTC

V gene: TRBV19
D gene: NA
clone size: NA
J gene: TRBJ1-4
CDR3 protein: CASLAGSWSEKLFF
CDR3 DNA: TGTGCCAGTCTGGCGGGTTCGTGGAGTGAAAAACTGTTTTTT

V gene: TRBV30
D gene: TRBD2
clone size: NA
J gene: TRBJ2-2
CDR3 protein: CAWRGLRLAGSHTGELFF
CDR3 DNA: TGTGCCTGGAGGGGTCTCAGACTAGCGGGAAGCCACACCGGGGAGCTGTTTTTT

V gene: TRBV4-3
D gene: TRBD1
clone size: NA
J gene: TRBJ1-2
CDR3 protein: CASSHPDRPNYGYTF
CDR3 DNA: TGCGCCAGCAGCCATCCGGACAGGCCTAACTATGGCTACACCTTC

V gene: TRBV19
D gene: TRBD1
clone size: NA
J gene: TRBJ1-1
CDR3 protein: CASSDYGTGDTEAFF
CDR3 DNA: TGTGCCAGTAGCGACTACGGGACAGGGGACACTGAAGCTTTCTTT

V gene: TRBV6-5
D gene: TRBD1
clone size: NA
J gene: TRBJ1-2
CDR3 protein: CASSYRGQGDYGYTF
CDR3 DNA: TGTGCCAGCAGTTACCGAGGACAGGGCGACTATGGCTACACCTTC

V gene: TRBV3-1/TRBV3-2
D gene: NA
clone size: NA
J gene: TRBJ2-2
CDR3 protein: CASSLGQNTGELFF
CDR3 DNA: TGTGCCAGCAGCCTGGGACAGAACACCGGGGAGCTGTTTTTT

V gene: TRBV12-3/TRBV12-4
D gene: NA
clone size: NA
J gene: TRBJ1-1
CDR3 protein: CASTTQFRAFF
CDR3 DNA: TGTGCCAGCACCACCCAATTCCGGGCTTTCTTT

V gene: TRBV7-3
D gene: NA
clone size: NA
J gene: TRBJ2-5
CDR3 protein: CASSPSREETQYF
CDR3 DNA: TGTGCCAGCAGCCCCTCCCGGGAAGAGACCCAGTACTTC

V gene: TRBV7-7
D gene: TRBD1
clone size: NA
J gene: TRBJ2-7
CDR3 protein: CASSYQTGGEQYF
CDR3 DNA: TGTGCCAGCAGCTACCAGACAGGGGGCGAGCAGTACTTC

V gene: TRBV21-1
D gene: NA
clone size: few
J gene: TRBJ2-1
CDR3 protein: CASSRLAPYNEQFF
CDR3 DNA: TGTGCCAGCAGTCGACTAGCTCCCTACAATGAGCAGTTCTTC

V gene: TRBV7-5
D gene: NA
clone size: NA
J gene: TRBJ1-5
CDR3 protein: CVRSLRDRPSNQPQHF
CDR3 DNA: TGTGTCAGAAGCTTAAGGGACAGGCCTAGCAATCAGCCCCAGCATTTT

V gene: TRBV19
D gene: NA
clone size: once
J gene: TRBJ1-5
CDR3 protein: CASSIDRGQPQHF
CDR3 DNA: TGTGCCAGTAGTATAGATCGGGGTCAGCCCCAGCATTTT

V gene: TRBV5-1
D gene: TRBD2
clone size: NA
J gene: TRBJ2-3
CDR3 protein: CASSLGLAGVSSTDTQYF
CDR3 DNA: TGCGCCAGCAGCTTGGGTCTAGCGGGAGTTTCTAGCACAGATACGCAGTATTTT

V gene: TRBV3-1/TRBV3-2
D gene: NA
clone size: NA
J gene: TRBJ1-1
CDR3 protein: CASSQPGQTTEAFF
CDR3 DNA: TGTGCCAGCAGCCAACCTGGACAGACCACTGAAGCTTTCTTT